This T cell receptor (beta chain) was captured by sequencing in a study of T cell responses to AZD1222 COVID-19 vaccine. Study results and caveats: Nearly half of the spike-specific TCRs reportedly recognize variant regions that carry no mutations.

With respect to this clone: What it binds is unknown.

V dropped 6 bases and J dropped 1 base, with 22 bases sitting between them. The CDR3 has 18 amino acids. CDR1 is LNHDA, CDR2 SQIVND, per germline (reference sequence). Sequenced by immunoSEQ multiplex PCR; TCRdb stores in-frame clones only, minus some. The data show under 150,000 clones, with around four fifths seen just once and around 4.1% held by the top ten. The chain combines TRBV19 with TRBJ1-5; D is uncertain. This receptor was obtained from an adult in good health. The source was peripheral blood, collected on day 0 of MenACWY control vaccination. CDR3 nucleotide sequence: TGTGCCAGTAGCCTCGGGTCGTCGGGGATGGTGAGCAATCAGCCCCAGCATTTT. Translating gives CASSLGSSGMVSNQPQHF.